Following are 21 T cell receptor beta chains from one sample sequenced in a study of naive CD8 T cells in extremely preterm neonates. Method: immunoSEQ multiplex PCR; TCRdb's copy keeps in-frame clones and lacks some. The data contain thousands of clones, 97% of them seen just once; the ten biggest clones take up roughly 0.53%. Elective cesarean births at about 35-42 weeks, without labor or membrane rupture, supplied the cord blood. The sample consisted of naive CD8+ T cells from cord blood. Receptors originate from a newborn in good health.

CDR3 DNA sequence: TGTGCCAGCAGCGAGACAGGGCGCACAGATACGCAGTATTTT. The encoded protein is CASSETGRTDTQYF. The chain carries TRBV13 and TRBJ2-3; 7 positions agree with TRBD1. Germline V gives CDR1 PRHDT, CDR2 FYEKMQ (reference sequence). The CDR3 extends over 14 amino acids. Germline trimming cut 5 bases from V and 1 base from J; bases unmatched to any gene: 3.

CDR3 amino acids: CASSLSGPTSGYEQYF. Written as DNA, the CDR3 is TGTGCCAGCAGTTTATCGGGCCCTACTAGCGGCTACGAGCAGTACTTC. The chain carries TRBV27 and TRBJ2-7, with 8 bases fitting TRBD2. V was clipped by 0 bases and J by 3 bases; unmatched bases: 7. The CDR3 consists of 16 residues. Germline V gene sequence: CDR1 MNHEY, CDR2 SMNVEV (reference sequence).

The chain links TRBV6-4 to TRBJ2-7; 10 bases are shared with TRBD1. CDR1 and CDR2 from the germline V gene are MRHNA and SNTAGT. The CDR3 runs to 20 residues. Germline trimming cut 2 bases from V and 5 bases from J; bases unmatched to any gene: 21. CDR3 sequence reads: CASSDPWRQGAQRPRDEQYF. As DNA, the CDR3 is TGTGCCAGCAGTGACCCCTGGAGACAGGGGGCTCAACGACCTAGGGACGAGCAGTACTTC.

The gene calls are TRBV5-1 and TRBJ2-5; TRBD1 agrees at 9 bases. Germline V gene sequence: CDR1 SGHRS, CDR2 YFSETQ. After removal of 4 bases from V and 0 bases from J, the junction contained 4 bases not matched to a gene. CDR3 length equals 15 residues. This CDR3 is CASSPRTGDQETQYF. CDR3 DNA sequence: TGCGCCAGCAGCCCGCGGACAGGGGACCAAGAGACCCAGTACTTC.

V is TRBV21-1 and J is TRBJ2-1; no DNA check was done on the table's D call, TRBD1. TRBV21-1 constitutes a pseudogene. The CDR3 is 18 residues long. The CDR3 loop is CASSSGGRQGPSSNEQFF. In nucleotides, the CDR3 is TGTGCCAGCAGCAGTGGCGGAAGACAGGGTCCCTCCAGCAATGAGCAGTTCTTC.

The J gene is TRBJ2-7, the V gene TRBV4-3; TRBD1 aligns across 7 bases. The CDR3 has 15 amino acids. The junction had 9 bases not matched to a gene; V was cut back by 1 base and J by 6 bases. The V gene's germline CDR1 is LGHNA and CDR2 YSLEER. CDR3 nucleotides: TGCGCCAGCAGCCAAGTAGGGGACAGAGCCTCCGAGCAGTACTTC. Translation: CASSQVGDRASEQYF.

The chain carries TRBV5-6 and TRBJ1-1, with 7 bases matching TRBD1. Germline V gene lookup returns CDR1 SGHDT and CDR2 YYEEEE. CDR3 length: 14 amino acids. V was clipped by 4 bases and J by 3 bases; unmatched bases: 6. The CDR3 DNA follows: TGTGCCAGCAGCCCCGACAGGGCTTACACTGAAGCTTTCTTT. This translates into CASSPDRAYTEAFF.

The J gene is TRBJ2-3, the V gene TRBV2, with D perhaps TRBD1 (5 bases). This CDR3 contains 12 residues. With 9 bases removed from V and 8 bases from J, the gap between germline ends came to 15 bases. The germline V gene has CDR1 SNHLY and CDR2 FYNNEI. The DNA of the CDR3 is TGTGCCAGGCTCACAGGCCCCGGTACGCAGTATTTT. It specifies CARLTGPGTQYF. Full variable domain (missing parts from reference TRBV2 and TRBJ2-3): EPEVTQTPSHQVTQMGQEVILRCVPISNHLYFYWYRQILGQKVEFLVSFYNNEISEKSEIFDDQFSVERPDGSNFTLKIRSTKLEDSAMYFCARLTGPGTQYFGPGTRLTVL.

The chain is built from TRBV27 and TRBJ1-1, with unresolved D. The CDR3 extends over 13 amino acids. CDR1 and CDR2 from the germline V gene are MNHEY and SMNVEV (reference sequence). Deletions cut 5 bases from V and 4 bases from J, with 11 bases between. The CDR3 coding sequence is TGTGCCAGCAGTCCTAGAGGCCTCACTGAAGCTTTCTTT. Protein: CASSPRGLTEAFF.

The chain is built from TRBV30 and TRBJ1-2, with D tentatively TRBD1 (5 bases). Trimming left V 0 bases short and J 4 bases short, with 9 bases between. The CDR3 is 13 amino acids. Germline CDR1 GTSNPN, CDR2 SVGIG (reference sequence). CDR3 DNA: TGTGCCTGGAGTGTAGGAGGGGCCTATGGCTACACCTTC. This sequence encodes CAWSVGGAYGYTF.

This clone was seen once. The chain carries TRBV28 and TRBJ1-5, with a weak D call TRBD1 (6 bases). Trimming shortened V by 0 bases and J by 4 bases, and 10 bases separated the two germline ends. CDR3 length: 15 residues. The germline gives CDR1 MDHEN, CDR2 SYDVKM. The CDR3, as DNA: TGTGCCAGCAGTTTATGGGGGGCGCGGAATCAGCCCCAGCATTTT. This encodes CASSLWGARNQPQHF.

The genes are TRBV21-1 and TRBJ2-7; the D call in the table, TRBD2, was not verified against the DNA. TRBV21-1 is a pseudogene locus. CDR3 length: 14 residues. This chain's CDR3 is CASSKEKSSYEQYF. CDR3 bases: TGTGCCAGCAGCAAAGAAAAGAGCTCCTACGAGCAGTACTTC.

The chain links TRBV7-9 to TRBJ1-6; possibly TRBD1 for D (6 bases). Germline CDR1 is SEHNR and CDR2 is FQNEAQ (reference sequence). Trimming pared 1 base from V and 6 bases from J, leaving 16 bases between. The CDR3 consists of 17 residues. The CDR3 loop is CASSLVVLGRGNSPLHF. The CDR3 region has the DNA TGTGCCAGCAGCTTAGTGGTTCTGGGCAGGGGTAATTCACCCCTCCACTTT. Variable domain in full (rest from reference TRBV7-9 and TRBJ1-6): DTGVSQNPRHKITKRGQNVTFRCDPISEHNRLYWYRQTLGQGPEFLTYFQNEAQLEKSRLLSDRFSAERPKGSFSTLEIQRTEQGDSAMYLCASSLVVLGRGNSPLHFGNGTRLTVT.

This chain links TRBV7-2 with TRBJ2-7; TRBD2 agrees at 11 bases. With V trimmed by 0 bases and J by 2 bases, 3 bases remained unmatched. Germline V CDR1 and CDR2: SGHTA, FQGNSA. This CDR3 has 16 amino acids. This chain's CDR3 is CASSLALSGRAYEQYF. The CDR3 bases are TGTGCCAGCAGCTTAGCCCTTAGCGGGAGGGCCTACGAGCAGTACTTC.

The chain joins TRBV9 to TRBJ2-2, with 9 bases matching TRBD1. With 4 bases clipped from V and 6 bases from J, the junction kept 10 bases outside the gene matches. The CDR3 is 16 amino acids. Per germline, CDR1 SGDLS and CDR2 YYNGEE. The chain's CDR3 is CASSPRAQGASGELFF. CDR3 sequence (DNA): TGTGCCAGCAGCCCAAGGGCACAGGGGGCCTCCGGGGAGCTGTTTTTT.

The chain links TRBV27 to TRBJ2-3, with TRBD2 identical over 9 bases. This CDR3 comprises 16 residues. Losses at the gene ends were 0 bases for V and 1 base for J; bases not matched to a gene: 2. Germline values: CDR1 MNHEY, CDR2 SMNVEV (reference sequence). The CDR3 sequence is CASSLSKREGTDTQYF. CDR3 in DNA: TGTGCCAGCAGTTTATCAAAGCGGGAGGGCACAGATACGCAGTATTTT.

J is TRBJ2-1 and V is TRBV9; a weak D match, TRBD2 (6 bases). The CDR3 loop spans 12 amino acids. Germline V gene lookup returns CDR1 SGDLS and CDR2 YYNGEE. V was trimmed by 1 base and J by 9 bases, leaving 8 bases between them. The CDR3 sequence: CASSVSGFEQFF. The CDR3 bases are TGTGCCAGCAGCGTAAGCGGGTTTGAGCAGTTCTTC.

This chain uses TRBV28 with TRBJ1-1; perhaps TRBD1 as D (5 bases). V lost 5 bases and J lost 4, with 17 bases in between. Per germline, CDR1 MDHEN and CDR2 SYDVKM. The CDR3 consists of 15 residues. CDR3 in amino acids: CASSLLDSPGTEAFF. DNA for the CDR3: TGTGCCAGCAGTCTCCTTGACAGCCCTGGCACTGAAGCTTTCTTT.

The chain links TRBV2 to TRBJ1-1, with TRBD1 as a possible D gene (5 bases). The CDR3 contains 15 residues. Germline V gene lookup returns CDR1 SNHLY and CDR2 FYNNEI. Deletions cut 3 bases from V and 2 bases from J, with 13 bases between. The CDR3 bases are TGTGCCAGCAGTGATTGGGGCTACGGAAACACTGAAGCTTTCTTT. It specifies CASSDWGYGNTEAFF.

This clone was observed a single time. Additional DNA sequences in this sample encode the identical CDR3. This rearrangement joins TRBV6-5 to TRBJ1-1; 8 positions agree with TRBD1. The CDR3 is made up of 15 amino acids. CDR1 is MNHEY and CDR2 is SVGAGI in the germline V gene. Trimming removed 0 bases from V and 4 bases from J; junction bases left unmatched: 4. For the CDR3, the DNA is TGTGCCAGCAGTTACTCAGGGACAGGCGGCACTGAAGCTTTCTTT. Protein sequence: CASSYSGTGGTEAFF.

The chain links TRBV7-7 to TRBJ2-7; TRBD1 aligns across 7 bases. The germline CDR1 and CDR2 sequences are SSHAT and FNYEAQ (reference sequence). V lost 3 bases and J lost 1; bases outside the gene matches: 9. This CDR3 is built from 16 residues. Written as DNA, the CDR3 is TGTGCCAGCAGCTTGGGTGGACAGGAAAAGTCCTACGAGCAGTACTTC. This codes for CASSLGGQEKSYEQYF.